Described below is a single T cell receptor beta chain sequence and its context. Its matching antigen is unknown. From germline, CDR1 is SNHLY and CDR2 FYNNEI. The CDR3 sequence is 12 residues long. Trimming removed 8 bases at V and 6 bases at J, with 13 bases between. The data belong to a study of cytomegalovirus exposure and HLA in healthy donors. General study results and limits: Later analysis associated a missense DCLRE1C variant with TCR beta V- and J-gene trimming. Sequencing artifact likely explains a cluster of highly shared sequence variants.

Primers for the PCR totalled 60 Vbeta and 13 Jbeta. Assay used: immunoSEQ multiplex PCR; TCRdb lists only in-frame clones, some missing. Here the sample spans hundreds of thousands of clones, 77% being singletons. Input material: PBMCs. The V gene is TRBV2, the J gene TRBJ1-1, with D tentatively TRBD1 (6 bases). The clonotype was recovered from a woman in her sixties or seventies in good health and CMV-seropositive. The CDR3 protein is CASARDTAEAFF. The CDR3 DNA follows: TGTGCCAGCGCACGGGACACGGCTGAAGCTTTCTTT.